A single sample gave rise to the 2 T cell receptor beta chains below, sequenced in a study of esophageal squamous cell carcinoma under preoperative chemotherapy. From the PCR reads, TCRdb called clonotypes with MiXCR, one entry per CDR3 protein. The repertoire holds 9,000 to 9,500 distinct CDR3 sequences, with about 51% as singletons. Time point of the sample: after preoperative PTX-NDP chemotherapy. The sample was collected from a patient given preoperative chemotherapy. The origin of the receptors is a human donor with esophageal squamous cell carcinoma. The donor label of this sample is uncertain.

This chain links TRBV6-1 with TRBJ2-2; TRBD2 agrees at 10 bases. Germline CDR1 and CDR2: MNHNS and SASEGT. CDR3 length: 16 amino acids. V dropped 4 bases and J dropped 4; count of bases not matched to a gene: 6. This CDR3 reads CASSVVIAGGTGELFF. In nucleotides, the CDR3 is TGTGCCAGCAGTGTTGTAATAGCGGGAGGCACCGGGGAGCTGTTTTTT.

The chain carries TRBV10-1 and TRBJ2-4, with TRBD2 as a possible D gene (7 bases). The CDR3 totals 16 residues. V gave up 8 bases and J gave up 13 bases, with 30 bases separating them. Germline CDR1 is WNHNN and CDR2 is SYGVQD (reference sequence). CDR3 amino acids: CASGGKGGVDQEIQYF. For the CDR3, the DNA is TGCGCCAGCGGGGGGAAGGGGGGGGTTGACCAAGAGATCCAGTACTTC.